These 9 T cell receptor beta chains originate from one sample sequenced in a study of patients and donors after allogeneic stem cell transplantation. TCRdb re-derived calls from the RT-PCR reads in MiXCR, one entry per CDR3 protein. The table includes about a million distinct CDR3 sequences, about a sixth detected once. Sequenced material: blood, either unsorted or a sorted T cell fraction (not recorded which). The receptors stem from a human donor who was either an allogeneic HSCT recipient or a stem cell or donor lymphocyte infusion donor (not recorded which). It is not recorded whose cells these are; they may come from a transplant donor.

Only a few counts were recorded for this clonotype. The chain couples TRBV9 to TRBJ2-7; 12 bases align to TRBD2. The CDR3 loop spans 16 amino acids. Trimming at V came to 4 bases and at J to 4 bases, leaving 9 bases not matched to a gene. Germline CDR1 is SGDLS and CDR2 is YYNGEE. The CDR3 sequence is CASSPRTSGILYEQYF. The CDR3 coding sequence is TGTGCCAGCAGCCCACGGACTAGCGGGATTCTGTACGAGCAGTACTTC.

The chain employs TRBV12-3 or TRBV12-4 and TRBJ1-2; D remains ambiguous. Trimming shortened V by 6 bases and J by 9 bases, and 11 bases separated the two germline ends. The CDR3 covers 11 residues. The CDR3 region is CASSRSFRYTF. The CDR3 bases are TGTGCCAGCAGCCGGTCATTCCGCTACACCTTC.

This chain uses TRBV2 with TRBJ2-3; D ambiguous. Germline V lookup: CDR1 SNHLY, CDR2 FYNNEI. Trimming left V 3 bases short and J 2 bases short, with 12 bases between. The CDR3 extends over 15 amino acids. The CDR3: CASSEGGHDTDTQYF. In nucleotides, the CDR3 is TGTGCCAGCAGTGAGGGTGGCCACGACACAGATACGCAGTATTTT.

The chain couples TRBV24-1 to TRBJ2-2; D is uncertain. The CDR3 extends over 14 amino acids. The V gene's germline CDR1 is KGHDR and CDR2 SFDVKD. The V end lost 0 bases, the J end lost 3 bases, and 4 bases lay between the germline ends. The CDR3 sequence: CATSDLPHTGELFF. In DNA form, the CDR3 reads TGTGCCACCAGTGATTTGCCGCACACCGGGGAGCTGTTTTTT.

This clonotype has at least ten counts. This chain uses TRBV4-2 with TRBJ1-5; possibly TRBD1 for D (6 bases). CDR1 is LGHNA, CDR2 YNFKEQ, per germline. V was shortened by 0 bases and J by 2 bases, with 11 bases between the two germline ends. The CDR3 consists of 16 residues. This chain's CDR3 is CASSQDLQGGNQPQHF. Here the CDR3 DNA reads TGTGCCAGCAGCCAAGATCTACAGGGCGGCAATCAGCCCCAGCATTTT.

J is TRBJ2-6 and V is TRBV12-3 or TRBV12-4, with 7 positions matching TRBD2. CDR3 length equals 17 residues. Unmatched junction bases numbered 7, after V lost 5 bases and J lost 0 bases. DNA of the CDR3: TGTGCCAGCAGTCAGACGACGGGAGGCTCTGGGGCCAACGTCCTGACTTTC. Translation gives CASSQTTGGSGANVLTF.

The chain links TRBV3-1 to TRBJ2-7; D gene unclear. Trimming removed 1 base from V and 3 bases from J, with 13 bases in between. CDR1 and CDR2 (germline): LGHDT, YNNKEL (reference sequence). The CDR3 length is 15 residues. The CDR3 region is CASSQGILESYEQYF. As DNA, the CDR3 is TGTGCCAGCAGCCAAGGAATCTTAGAAAGCTACGAGCAGTACTTC.

This clonotype has just a few counts. The CDR3 coding sequence is TGTGCCAGCAGCTTATTTGGGGCGATCGGGAATGAGCAGTTCTTC. It encodes CASSLFGAIGNEQFF. V usage is TRBV11-2 and J usage is TRBJ2-1; D is possibly TRBD1 (5 bases). The germline CDR1 and CDR2 sequences are SGHAT and FQNNGV. The CDR3 is 15 residues long. V lost 2 bases and J 7 bases, leaving 15 bases between the germline ends.

The V and J genes are TRBV29-1 and TRBJ2-1, with a possible D match to TRBD1 (6 bases). With 6 bases removed from V and 11 bases from J, the gap between germline ends came to 11 bases. The CDR3 has 10 amino acids. Germline CDR1 and CDR2: SQVTM and ANQGSEA. This CDR3 is CSVPGAQQFF. The CDR3 coding sequence is TGCAGCGTCCCAGGGGCCCAGCAGTTCTTC.